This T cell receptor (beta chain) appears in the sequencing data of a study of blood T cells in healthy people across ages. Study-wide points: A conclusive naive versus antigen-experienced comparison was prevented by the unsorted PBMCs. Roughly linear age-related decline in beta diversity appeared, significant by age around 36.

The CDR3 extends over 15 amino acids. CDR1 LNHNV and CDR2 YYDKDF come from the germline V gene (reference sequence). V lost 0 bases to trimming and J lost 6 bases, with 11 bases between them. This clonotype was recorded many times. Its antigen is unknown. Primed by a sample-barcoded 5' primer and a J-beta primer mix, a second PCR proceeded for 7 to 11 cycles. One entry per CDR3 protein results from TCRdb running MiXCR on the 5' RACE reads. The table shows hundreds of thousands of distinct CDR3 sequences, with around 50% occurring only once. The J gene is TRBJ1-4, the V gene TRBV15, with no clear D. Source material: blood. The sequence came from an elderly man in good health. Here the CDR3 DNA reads TGTGCCACCAGCAGAGATCCGGCCCCGGATGAAAAACTGTTTTTT. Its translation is CATSRDPAPDEKLFF.